This T cell receptor (beta chain) was obtained from a study of blood T cell repertoires in COVID-19. Study-level information: COVID-19 samples, acute and convalescent, were from the United States, Italy and Spain. Sources were T cells, B-cell-depleted T cells, or PBMCs; the material itself was cDNA or gDNA.

This clone was seen only once. The germline V and J ends were trimmed by 3 bases and 7 bases, with 12 bases remaining between them. The CDR3 runs to 14 residues. Per the germline V gene, CDR1 is MGHRA and CDR2 is YSYEKL. Per the original methods: Reference gene primer amplification gave nucleated cell count estimates. Profiling relied on immunoSEQ multiplex PCR, and the TCRdb table lists in-frame clones only, not all of them. V and J calls plus clone size are reproduced from that table; the DNA served to infer D and trimming. Among tens of thousands of clones listed, around 80% were seen once. J is TRBJ1-4 and V is TRBV4-1, with TRBD1 as a possible D gene (5 bases). Sample: peripheral blood. The sequence came from a human donor in a cohort sampled during active COVID-19. CDR3 nucleotides: TGCGCCAGCAGCCAGGTCCGGGGGAGTGAAAAACTGTTTTTT. It yields the protein CASSQVRGSEKLFF.